Listed here is a single T cell receptor beta chain. The data were obtained in a study of blood T cell repertoires in COVID-19. Study information: Samples representing acute and convalescent COVID-19 were sourced from the United States, Italy and Spain.

Original methodology: Scientists estimated how many nucleated cells there were by amplifying reference gene primers. This table comes from immunoSEQ multiplex PCR, and its TCRdb copy is limited to in-frame clones, with some not included. V and J calls and clone size follow that table, whereas D and trimming were derived from the DNA. The sample records more than 85,000 clones, around 74% being singletons. This clonotype was sampled from a woman between 70 and 85 years old with acute or convalescent COVID-19. Material for sequencing was peripheral blood.

CDR3 residues: CASSYQAGGPVNVADTQYF. As DNA, the CDR3 is TGTGCCAGCTCATACCAAGCGGGGGGGCCGGTAAATGTAGCAGATACGCAGTATTTT. The rearrangement uses TRBV18 and TRBJ2-3; 10 bases match TRBD2. This CDR3 is 19 amino acids long. With V trimmed by 5 bases and J by 4 bases, 18 bases remained unmatched. Germline loops: CDR1 KGHSH, CDR2 LQKENI.